Shown below are 29 T cell receptor beta chains from a single sample sequenced in a study of blood T cell repertoires in COVID-19. This table comes from immunoSEQ multiplex PCR, and its TCRdb copy is limited to in-frame clones, with some not included. Of some 180,000 clones listed, 86% are singletons. The material sequenced was peripheral blood. Receptors were obtained from a man between 65 and 85 years old with active or convalescent COVID-19.

The chain combines TRBV7-8 with TRBJ2-5, with 8 positions matching TRBD2. The CDR3 has 15 residues. Germline loops: CDR1 SGHVS, CDR2 FQNEAQ. V shed 1 base, J shed 5 bases, and the junction held 6 bases outside the gene matches. The CDR3 nucleotides read TGTGCCAGCAGCTTAGTGCGGCGGGGGGTCGAGACCCAGTACTTC. It codes for CASSLVRRGVETQYF. The entire variable domain, with the rest obtained from reference TRBV7-8 and TRBJ2-5, is as follows: GAGVSQSPRYKVAKRGQDVALRCDPISGHVSLFWYQQALGQGPEFLTYFQNEAQLDKSGLPSDRFFAERPEGSVSTLKIQRTQQEDSAVYLCASSLVRRGVETQYFGPGTRLLVL.

This sequence joins TRBV7-9 and TRBJ2-1; no clear D gene. The V gene lost 1 base and the J gene lost 4 bases, with 11 bases spanning the gap. The CDR3 length is 15 residues. CDR1 SEHNR and CDR2 FQNEAQ come from the germline V gene (reference sequence). CDR3 DNA sequence: TGTGCCAGCAGCTTAGTCGCAGGTCGATACAATGAGCAGTTCTTC. Its translation is CASSLVAGRYNEQFF.

In its sample, this clone was seen once. The chain joins TRBV7-2 to TRBJ1-1; TRBD1 aligns across 9 bases. CDR1 and CDR2 from the germline V gene are SGHTA and FQGNSA. After removal of 5 bases from V and 5 bases from J, the junction contained 9 bases not matched to a gene. The CDR3 contains 15 residues. DNA of the CDR3: TGTGCCAGCAGCCACGTCCGGACAGGGGAAACTGAAGCTTTCTTT. Protein product: CASSHVRTGETEAFF.

This chain links TRBV27 with TRBJ2-2; 10 bases line up with TRBD2. Germline CDR1 reads MNHEY; CDR2 reads SMNVEV (reference sequence). J gave up 5 bases and V 5 bases, and 11 bases lay outside the gene matches. There are 17 residues in the CDR3. Here the CDR3 reads CASSPRIAGGGTGELFF. The CDR3 region has the DNA TGTGCCAGCAGTCCCCGAATAGCGGGAGGCGGGACCGGGGAGCTGTTTTTT.

This chain connects TRBV7-8 to TRBJ1-4; D is perhaps TRBD1 (5 bases). The CDR3 has 15 amino acids. Germline lookup yields CDR1 SGHVS and CDR2 FQNEAQ. Trimming took 1 base from V and 10 from J, leaving 16 bases between them. CDR3 in DNA: TGTGCCAGCAGCTTAGTAACGGGGGATAGAGGAAAACTGTTTTTT. It translates to CASSLVTGDRGKLFF.

The genes are TRBV7-9 and TRBJ2-2; 7 nucleotides align to TRBD1. The CDR3 is made up of 16 amino acids. Germline-derived CDR1 and CDR2 are SEHNR and FQNEAQ (reference sequence). J gave up 1 base and V 8 bases, and 10 bases lay outside the gene matches. The CDR3 spells CASVAPGTENTGELFF. CDR3 bases: TGTGCCAGCGTGGCCCCGGGGACAGAGAACACCGGGGAGCTGTTTTTT.

V and J are TRBV7-3 and TRBJ2-1; 9 nucleotides agree with TRBD2. With V trimmed by 5 bases and J by 6 bases, 2 bases remained unmatched. There are 13 residues in the CDR3. Germline V gene data show CDR1 as SGHTA and CDR2 as FQGTGA. The CDR3 nucleotides are TGTGCCAGCAGCGGGACTAGCCTCAATGAGCAGTTCTTC. As protein: CASSGTSLNEQFF.

This sequence joins TRBV18 and TRBJ1-1; 7 bases align to TRBD1. CDR3 length: 13 amino acids. Per the germline V gene, CDR1 is KGHSH and CDR2 is LQKENI. Losses at the gene ends were 3 bases for V and 8 bases for J; bases not matched to a gene: 6. The CDR3 region is CASSPGTAMEAFF. As DNA, the CDR3 is TGTGCCAGCTCACCTGGGACAGCCATGGAAGCTTTCTTT. The complete variable domain, with remaining parts taken from reference TRBV18 and TRBJ1-1, reads NAGVMQNPRHLVRRRGQEARLRCSPMKGHSHVYWYRQLPEEGLKFMVYLQKENIIDESGMPKERFSAEFPKEGPSILRIQQVVRGDSAAYFCASSPGTAMEAFFGQGTRLTVV.

The chain has TRBV6-5 and TRBJ1-1; D is ambiguous. Trimming removed 11 bases at V and 7 bases at J, with 17 bases between. Germline loops: CDR1 MNHEY, CDR2 SVGAGI. The length of the CDR3 is 12 residues. The CDR3 nucleotides are TGTGCCTCCCGACGGGAGTATGGTGAAGCTTTCTTT. Translated: CASRREYGEAFF.

This clone was observed a handful of times. The chain carries TRBV7-2 and TRBJ1-5, with TRBD1 matching 7 bases. The CDR3 has 14 amino acids. Germline lookup yields CDR1 SGHTA and CDR2 FQGNSA. The trim removed 5 bases at V and 3 bases at J, leaving 4 bases unmatched. CDR3 in DNA: TGTGCCAGCAGCCTCGGGACAGACAATCAGCCCCAGCATTTT. Translated: CASSLGTDNQPQHF.

Written as DNA, the CDR3 is TGTGCCAGCAGCCCGGGACAAAGATATGGCTACACCTTC. It specifies CASSPGQRYGYTF. This chain links TRBV6-5 with TRBJ1-2, with D possibly matching TRBD1 (6 bases). The germline gives CDR1 MNHEY, CDR2 SVGAGI. Trimming cost V 6 bases and J 5 bases, with 13 bases left between them. This CDR3 spans 13 amino acids.

This clone was counted a single time. This sequence joins TRBV29-1 and TRBJ1-3; D call uncertain. With 5 bases removed from V and 3 bases from J, the gap between germline ends came to 11 bases. The CDR3 has 13 residues. Germline V gene sequence: CDR1 SQVTM, CDR2 ANQGSEA. The CDR3 bases are TGCAGCGTTCTCGGCGGCAGTGGAAACACCATATATTTT. Amino acids: CSVLGGSGNTIYF.

The J gene is TRBJ2-7, the V gene TRBV6-5, with a weak D call TRBD1 (5 bases). CDR1 is MNHEY and CDR2 is SVGAGI in the germline V gene. The CDR3 runs to 12 residues. V was shortened by 7 bases and J by 5 bases, with 12 bases between the two germline ends. CDR3 protein: CASNNRYNEQYF. The CDR3 nucleotides are TGTGCCAGCAACAACAGGTACAACGAGCAGTACTTC.

V gene TRBV6-5 combines with J gene TRBJ2-7; 9 bases match TRBD2. This CDR3 contains 15 residues. J gave up 3 bases and V 6 bases, and 9 bases lay outside the gene matches. CDR1 is MNHEY, CDR2 SVGAGI, per germline. This CDR3 reads CASSRTTSGLYEQYF. The CDR3 DNA follows: TGTGCCAGCAGCCGCACAACTAGCGGGCTCTACGAGCAGTACTTC.

This chain joins TRBV7-3 and TRBJ2-7, with D unresolved. The germline CDR1 and CDR2 sequences are SGHTA and FQGTGA. The CDR3 runs to 13 residues. Trimming cost V 3 bases and J 0 bases, with 6 bases left between them. CDR3 region: CASSFMASYEQYF. The CDR3 DNA is TGTGCCAGCAGCTTCATGGCCTCCTACGAGCAGTACTTC.

The J gene is TRBJ2-1, the V gene TRBV7-2, with a possible D match to TRBD1 (6 bases). CDR3 size: 16 residues. V shed 1 base and J shed 6 bases, with 16 bases lying between them. The germline V gene encodes CDR1 SGHTA and CDR2 FQGNSA. This CDR3 is CASSLVGTPGVNEQFF. CDR3 nucleotides: TGTGCCAGCAGCTTAGTAGGGACACCCGGGGTCAATGAGCAGTTCTTC.

The chain carries TRBV7-8 and TRBJ2-2; D remains ambiguous. The CDR3 contains 15 residues. V was pared by 5 bases and J by 6 bases, with 16 bases between. CDR1 and CDR2 (germline): SGHVS, FQNEAQ. The CDR3 here is CASSRPRGTAGELFF. As DNA, the CDR3 is TGTGCCAGCAGCCGACCCAGAGGAACGGCCGGGGAGCTGTTTTTT.

The CDR3 sequence: CASSLDRIRGYEAFF. CDR3 bases: TGTGCCAGCAGCTTAGATCGGATCAGGGGGTATGAAGCTTTCTTT. The chain joins TRBV11-2 to TRBJ1-1; the match to TRBD1 covers 7 bases. The V and J ends lost 0 bases and 7 bases, in that order; junction bases with no gene match: 8. CDR3 length: 15 residues. The V gene's germline CDR1 is SGHAT and CDR2 FQNNGV.

The genes are TRBV5-1 and TRBJ2-7, with TRBD1 as a possible D gene (6 bases). Germline V gene sequence: CDR1 SGHRS, CDR2 YFSETQ. The CDR3 extends over 14 amino acids. With 4 bases removed from V and 6 bases from J, the gap between germline ends came to 17 bases. CDR3 region: CASSQGHRDPEQYF. In DNA, the CDR3 is TGCGCCAGCAGCCAAGGGCACAGGGACCCCGAGCAGTACTTC.

The CDR3 sequence: CASSSQSRGGNSPLHF. Written as DNA, the CDR3 is TGTGCCAGCAGTTCCCAATCCCGGGGAGGTAATTCACCCCTCCACTTT. The genes are TRBV6-6 and TRBJ1-6; D not certain. The CDR3 totals 16 residues. Per germline, CDR1 MNHNY and CDR2 SVGAGI (reference sequence). V was shortened by 4 bases and J by 6 bases, with 16 bases between the two germline ends.

The chain joins TRBV4-3 to TRBJ2-3, with TRBD1 as a possible D gene (5 bases). The germline gives CDR1 LGHNA, CDR2 YSLEER. The V and J ends lost 3 bases and 8 bases respectively, with 15 bases between them. This CDR3 comprises 14 residues. The CDR3 nucleotides are TGCGCCAGCAGCCAGACGACAGCTACCCCTACGCAGTATTTT. Translated: CASSQTTATPTQYF.

The chain employs TRBV7-9 and TRBJ1-5; unclear D gene. V lost 2 bases and J lost 5, with 16 bases in between. The germline gives CDR1 SEHNR, CDR2 FQNEAQ (reference sequence). CDR3 length: 16 amino acids. Here the CDR3 reads CASSLRSAEGDQPQHF. DNA for the CDR3: TGTGCCAGCAGCTTAAGGTCAGCCGAAGGAGATCAGCCCCAGCATTTT.

V gene TRBV27 combines with J gene TRBJ1-5; 7 bases line up with TRBD1. There are 15 residues in the CDR3. J gave up 1 base and V 2 bases, and 2 bases lay outside the gene matches. Germline-derived CDR1 and CDR2 are MNHEY and SMNVEV (reference sequence). CDR3 sequence reads: CASSLNRGSNQPQHF. The CDR3 DNA reads as TGTGCCAGCAGTTTAAACAGGGGAAGCAATCAGCCCCAGCATTTT.

The chain is built from TRBV18 and TRBJ1-2, with D unresolved. The CDR3 is 13 residues long. V lost 10 bases and J 3 bases, leaving 15 bases between the germline ends. Germline V gene lookup returns CDR1 KGHSH and CDR2 LQKENI. CDR3: CATSDNGDYGYTF. In nucleotides, the CDR3 is TGTGCCACCAGTGATAACGGGGACTATGGCTACACCTTC.

The chain joins TRBV5-1 to TRBJ2-1; TRBD2 aligns across 9 bases. Trimming at V came to 3 bases and at J to 3 bases, leaving 4 bases not matched to a gene. CDR3 length equals 15 residues. The germline gives CDR1 SGHRS, CDR2 YFSETQ. The CDR3: CASSSETSGYNEQFF. As DNA, the CDR3 is TGCGCCAGCAGCTCCGAGACTAGCGGCTACAATGAGCAGTTCTTC.

The chain uses TRBV7-8 and TRBJ1-2; a weak D match, TRBD1 (5 bases). Germline V CDR1 and CDR2: SGHVS, FQNEAQ. The CDR3 consists of 13 residues. Trimming pared 3 bases from V and 5 bases from J, leaving 10 bases between. CDR3 sequence reads: CASSLVGQYGYTF. The CDR3 nucleotides read TGTGCCAGCAGCTTGGTCGGACAATATGGCTACACCTTC.

The rearrangement links TRBV18 to TRBJ1-5; 8 bases are shared with TRBD1. Germline V gene sequence: CDR1 KGHSH, CDR2 LQKENI. J was trimmed by 3 bases and V by 8 bases; bases with no gene match: 6. The CDR3 is 14 residues long. The CDR3: CASSTGGDNQPQHF. The CDR3 DNA is TGTGCCAGCAGCACAGGGGGTGACAATCAGCCCCAGCATTTT.

This clone came up once. V gene TRBV7-9 combines with J gene TRBJ2-5, with 14 bases identical to TRBD2. CDR1 SEHNR and CDR2 FQNEAQ come from the germline V gene (reference sequence). The CDR3 has 16 amino acids. The trim removed 5 bases at V and 2 bases at J, leaving 4 bases unmatched. The CDR3 DNA reads TGTGCCAGCAGCCCAGGGACTAGCGGGAGACAAGAGACCCAGTACTTC. Amino acids: CASSPGTSGRQETQYF.

This clone was seen only once. The genes are TRBV6-2 or TRBV6-3 and TRBJ1-2; possible D gene TRBD1, 6 bases. Germline V gene lookup returns CDR1 MNHEY and CDR2 SVGEGT. The CDR3 covers 12 residues. Trimming took 6 bases from V and 6 from J, leaving 11 bases between them. In nucleotides, the CDR3 is TGTGCCAGCAGCATATACAGGGATGGCTACACCTTC. Translated: CASSIYRDGYTF.